This T cell receptor (beta chain) was sequenced in a study of T cell repertoires in cytomegalovirus infection. In the study overall: Public TCR beta signatures indicated both CMV infection and matching HLA type.

Points from the study as a whole: Within the response measured ex vivo, HLA-C-restricted CMV-specific TCR beta clonotypes were dominant. Adding up the frequency of public TCR beta families identified people who carried CMV plus the relevant HLA.

From germline, CDR1 is SNHLY and CDR2 FYNNEI. The trim removed 9 bases at V and 6 bases at J, leaving 11 bases unmatched. The CDR3 is 16 residues long. Worth noting for this clonotype: Antigen: not known.

TCRdb reprocessed the reads via MiXCR and lists one record per CDR3 protein. The sample includes a few hundred thousand distinct CDR3 sequences, 15% to 20% of them seen just once. The sequence was collected from a human donor in good health (CMV status not recorded). Some clones in this sample may be carry-over from other donors' samples. Sequencing input: CD8+ T cells from PBMCs. This chain links TRBV2 with TRBJ2-1; 13 bases match TRBD2. The CDR3, as DNA: TGTGCCAGTCTCAAGACTAGCGGGGGGCTTATCAATGAGCAGTTCTTC. Residues: CASLKTSGGLINEQFF.